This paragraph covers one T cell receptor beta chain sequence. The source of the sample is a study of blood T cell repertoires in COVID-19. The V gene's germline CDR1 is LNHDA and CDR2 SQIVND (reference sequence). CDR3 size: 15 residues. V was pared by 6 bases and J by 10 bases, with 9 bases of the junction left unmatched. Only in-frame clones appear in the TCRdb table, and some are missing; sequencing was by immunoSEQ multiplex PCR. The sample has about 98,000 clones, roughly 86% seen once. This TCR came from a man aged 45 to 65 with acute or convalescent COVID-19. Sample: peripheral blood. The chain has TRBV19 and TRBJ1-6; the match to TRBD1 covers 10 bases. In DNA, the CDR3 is TGTGCCAGTAGCCGACCGGGACAGGGGAGATCACCCCTCCACTTT. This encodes CASSRPGQGRSPLHF.